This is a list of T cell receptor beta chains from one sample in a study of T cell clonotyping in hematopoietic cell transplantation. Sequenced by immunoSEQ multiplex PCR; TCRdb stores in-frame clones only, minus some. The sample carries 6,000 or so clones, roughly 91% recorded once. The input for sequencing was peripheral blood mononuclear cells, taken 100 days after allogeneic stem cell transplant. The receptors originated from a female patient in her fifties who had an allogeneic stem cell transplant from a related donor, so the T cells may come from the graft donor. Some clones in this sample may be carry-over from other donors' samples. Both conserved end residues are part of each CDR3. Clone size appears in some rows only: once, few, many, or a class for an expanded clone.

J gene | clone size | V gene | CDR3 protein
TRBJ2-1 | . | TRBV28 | CASSFSGAHEQFF
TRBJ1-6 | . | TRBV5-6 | CASSPGGAPTPLHF
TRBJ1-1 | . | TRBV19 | CASSPLLYDGSTEAFF
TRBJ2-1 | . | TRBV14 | CASSQDTRLREQFF
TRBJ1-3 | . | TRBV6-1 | CASSDQPAGAPGNTIYF
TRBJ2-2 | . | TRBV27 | CASKTSGELFF
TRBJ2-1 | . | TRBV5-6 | CASSRTGRSYNEQFF
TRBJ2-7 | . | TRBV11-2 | CASSAIRGTYEQYF
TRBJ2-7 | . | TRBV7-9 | CASIETGGSYEQYF
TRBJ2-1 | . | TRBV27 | CASRPGVYDNEQFF
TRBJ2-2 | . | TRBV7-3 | CASSPGGELFF
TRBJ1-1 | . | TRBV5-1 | CASLSEPLDTEAFF
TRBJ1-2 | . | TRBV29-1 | CSHEGEFGDGYTF
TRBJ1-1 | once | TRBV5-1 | CASRVQGALATEAFF
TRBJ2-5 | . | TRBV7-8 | CASSSSRGGKGETQYF
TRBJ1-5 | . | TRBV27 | CASSSDPRQGYSNQPQHF
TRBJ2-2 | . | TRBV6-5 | CASSYEARTNTGELFF
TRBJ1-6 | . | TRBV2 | CASSERASSYNSPLHF
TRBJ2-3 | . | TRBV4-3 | CASSSGGGGTDTQYF
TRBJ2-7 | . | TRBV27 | CASSSIPGQINEQYF
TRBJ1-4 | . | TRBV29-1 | CSVGRGGGTNEKLFF